These T cell receptor beta chains were read from a single sample in a study of T-cell reconstitution after alpha-beta-depleted transplantation in children. TCRdb called the PCR reads again in MiXCR, with one record for every CDR3 protein. The table includes about 72,000 distinct CDR3 sequences, around 7.9% detected once. The sequencing used PBMCs from the stem cell graft donor, collected from the stem cell graft. The receptor source for this set is a human donor who donated a stem cell graft to a child with acute lymphoblastic leukemia. The CDR3 runs from the conserved cysteine through the conserved F or W. D genes are given only for firm matches. Rows give clone size only sometimes, using once, few, many, or a class for an expanded clone.

CDR3,DNA,J,size,V,D
CASSHLDTQYF,TGTGCCAGCAGCCACCTGGATACGCAGTATTTT,TRBJ2-3,few,TRBV11-2,.
CASSLRLAGGPDTQYF,TGTGCCAGCAGTCTTCGCCTAGCGGGGGGACCAGATACGCAGTATTTT,TRBJ2-3,many,TRBV6-2/TRBV6-3,TRBD2
CASSSDSWREQYF,TGTGCCAGCAGCTCTGACTCTTGGCGGGAGCAGTACTTC,TRBJ2-7,many,TRBV11-1,.
CASSPTHSGNTIYF,TGTGCCAGCAGCCCGACACACTCTGGAAACACCATATATTTT,TRBJ1-3,many,TRBV12-3/TRBV12-4,.
CASSELRVEQYF,TGTGCCAGCAGTGAACTCCGAGTCGAGCAGTACTTC,TRBJ2-7,.,TRBV2,.
CASSRGGSGYSYEQYF,TGTGCCAGCAGCCGGGGGGGGAGCGGATACTCCTACGAGCAGTACTTC,TRBJ2-7,many,TRBV11-2,TRBD2
CASSDRDSGYNEQFF,TGTGCCAGCAGTGACCGGGATTCCGGGTACAATGAGCAGTTCTTC,TRBJ2-1,.,TRBV6-4,.
CASSLTQKLYNEQFF,TGTGCCAGCAGCTTAACGCAGAAACTATACAATGAGCAGTTCTTC,TRBJ2-1,.,TRBV5-5,.
CASTRDRSSYEQYF,TGTGCCAGCACCAGGGACAGGAGCTCCTACGAGCAGTACTTC,TRBJ2-7,many,TRBV7-2,TRBD1
CASSPRGLRSGANVLTF,TGTGCCAGCAGTCCCAGGGGGCTCCGCTCTGGGGCCAACGTCCTGACTTTC,TRBJ2-6,many,TRBV6-6,TRBD1
CASSTGQVSNQPQHF,TGTGCCAGCAGCACGGGACAGGTGAGCAATCAGCCCCAGCATTTT,TRBJ1-5,.,TRBV5-6,TRBD1
CASSGGSAKVADTQYF,TGTGCCAGCAGCGGGGGGAGTGCAAAAGTGGCAGATACGCAGTATTTT,TRBJ2-3,.,TRBV9,.
CASSERGGLDEQFF,TGTGCCAGTAGTGAACGGGGGGGCCTCGATGAGCAGTTCTTC,TRBJ2-1,.,TRBV19,TRBD2
CASSLNRGGQGKIGELFF,TGTGCCAGCAGCTTAAATCGTGGCGGGCAGGGCAAGATCGGGGAGCTGTTTTTT,TRBJ2-2,many,TRBV11-2,.
CASSDSDRPESAFF,TGTGCCAGCAGTGACTCGGACCGCCCGGAAAGTGCTTTCTTT,TRBJ1-1,many,TRBV6-4,.
CASSLDQRDGGTQYF,TGTGCCAGCAGCTTAGATCAAAGGGACGGAGGGACCCAGTACTTC,TRBJ2-5,.,TRBV11-2,.
CASSPWGEPQHF,TGTGCCAGCAGCCCTTGGGGGGAGCCCCAGCATTTT,TRBJ1-5,many,TRBV5-5,.
CASSYGYSTEAFF,TGTGCCAGCAGTTACGGTTACTCCACTGAAGCTTTCTTT,TRBJ1-1,many,TRBV6-5,.